These T cell receptor beta chains were read from a single sample in a study of CD8 T cells in Susac syndrome. TCRdb itself ran the immunoSEQ multiplex PCR reads through MiXCR, one entry per CDR3 protein. The data show 250,000 to 350,000 distinct CDR3 sequences, with 85% seen just once and approximately 0.11% held by the top ten. The sequenced sample was CD8+ T cells from PBMCs. The receptors stem from a human donor with multiple sclerosis. Each CDR3 is given with its conserved first and last residue. Each record gives: D gene, J gene, clone size, CDR3 length, V gene, CDR3 protein, CDR3 DNA. The D gene is left open where the match is weak. Expanded clones are given a class, and other clones once, few, many or no size at all.

d_call: TRBD1
j_call: TRBJ2-7
clone_size: NA
cdr3_length: 14
v_call: TRBV10-2
cdr3_aa: CASSPQGIASEQYF
cdr3_nt: TGCGCCAGCAGTCCACAGGGGATTGCGAGCGAGCAGTACTTC

d_call: TRBD1
j_call: TRBJ1-2
clone_size: once
cdr3_length: 14
v_call: TRBV29-1
cdr3_aa: CSVEVTGAGYGYTF
cdr3_nt: TGCAGCGTTGAAGTGACAGGGGCAGGCTATGGCTACACCTTC

d_call: TRBD2
j_call: TRBJ2-1
clone_size: NA
cdr3_length: 15
v_call: TRBV4-1
cdr3_aa: CASSQESAGEDEQFF
cdr3_nt: TGCGCCAGCAGCCAAGAATCGGCGGGAGAAGATGAGCAGTTCTTC

d_call: NA
j_call: TRBJ1-5
clone_size: NA
cdr3_length: 15
v_call: TRBV28
cdr3_aa: CASSLHPPGKQPQHF
cdr3_nt: TGTGCCAGCAGCCTACACCCCCCAGGGAAGCAGCCCCAGCATTTT

d_call: TRBD1
j_call: TRBJ2-3
clone_size: NA
cdr3_length: 16
v_call: TRBV7-9
cdr3_aa: CASSLRTGGAEDTQYF
cdr3_nt: TGTGCCAGCAGCTTACGGACAGGGGGCGCGGAAGATACGCAGTATTTT

d_call: NA
j_call: TRBJ2-4
clone_size: few
cdr3_length: 12
v_call: TRBV6-1
cdr3_aa: CASSERLNIQYF
cdr3_nt: TGTGCCAGCAGTGAGAGATTGAACATTCAGTACTTC

d_call: TRBD2
j_call: TRBJ2-7
clone_size: NA
cdr3_length: 16
v_call: TRBV6-1
cdr3_aa: CASSPSSGEVGHEQYF
cdr3_nt: TGTGCCAGCAGTCCCTCTAGCGGAGAGGTGGGACACGAGCAGTACTTC

d_call: NA
j_call: TRBJ2-7
clone_size: NA
cdr3_length: 12
v_call: TRBV30
cdr3_aa: CAWARGGYEQYF
cdr3_nt: TGTGCCTGGGCCAGGGGAGGCTACGAGCAGTACTTC

d_call: NA
j_call: TRBJ2-1
clone_size: NA
cdr3_length: 15
v_call: TRBV7-9
cdr3_aa: CASSLATGVYNEQFF
cdr3_nt: TGTGCCAGCAGCTTGGCTACAGGCGTATACAATGAGCAGTTCTTC

d_call: NA
j_call: TRBJ1-1
clone_size: NA
cdr3_length: 13
v_call: TRBV29-1
cdr3_aa: CSVETLSDTEAFF
cdr3_nt: TGCAGCGTTGAAACCCTCTCAGACACTGAAGCTTTCTTT

d_call: NA
j_call: TRBJ1-1
clone_size: few
cdr3_length: 13
v_call: TRBV7-2
cdr3_aa: CASRPSTGVPAFF
cdr3_nt: TGTGCCAGCAGACCTAGTACAGGAGTTCCAGCTTTCTTT

d_call: TRBD2
j_call: TRBJ2-5
clone_size: NA
cdr3_length: 18
v_call: TRBV28
cdr3_aa: CASTAGTSGRRGGETQYF
cdr3_nt: TGTGCCAGCACCGCCGGGACTAGCGGGAGAAGGGGAGGGGAGACCCAGTACTTC

d_call: TRBD2
j_call: TRBJ2-7
clone_size: NA
cdr3_length: 16
v_call: TRBV27
cdr3_aa: CASSPSRAGGWGGQYF
cdr3_nt: TGTGCCAGCAGTCCATCACGAGCGGGAGGATGGGGGGGGCAGTACTTC

d_call: NA
j_call: TRBJ2-7
clone_size: NA
cdr3_length: 15
v_call: TRBV5-4
cdr3_aa: CASSLVSMTSYEQYF
cdr3_nt: TGTGCCAGCAGCTTGGTATCTATGACTAGCTACGAGCAGTACTTC

d_call: NA
j_call: TRBJ1-2
clone_size: NA
cdr3_length: 13
v_call: TRBV28
cdr3_aa: CASSYFRVYGYTF
cdr3_nt: TGTGCCAGCAGTTATTTCAGGGTGTATGGCTACACCTTC

d_call: TRBD2
j_call: TRBJ2-3
clone_size: few
cdr3_length: 16
v_call: TRBV12-3/TRBV12-4
cdr3_aa: CASSPRGGGDADTQYF
cdr3_nt: TGTGCCAGCAGTCCCCGTGGGGGGGGAGACGCAGATACGCAGTATTTT

d_call: NA
j_call: TRBJ1-4
clone_size: NA
cdr3_length: 16
v_call: TRBV15
cdr3_aa: CATSRDYEATNEKLFF
cdr3_nt: TGTGCCACCAGCAGAGATTACGAGGCAACTAATGAAAAACTGTTTTTT

d_call: NA
j_call: TRBJ2-7
clone_size: NA
cdr3_length: 13
v_call: TRBV5-5
cdr3_aa: CASSFADSYEQYF
cdr3_nt: TGTGCCAGCAGCTTCGCGGACAGCTACGAGCAGTACTTC

d_call: NA
j_call: TRBJ1-1
clone_size: once
cdr3_length: 15
v_call: TRBV10-1
cdr3_aa: CASSDVGQGRAEAFF
cdr3_nt: TGCGCCAGCAGTGATGTTGGCCAGGGGAGGGCTGAAGCTTTCTTT

d_call: TRBD2
j_call: TRBJ2-5
clone_size: NA
cdr3_length: 14
v_call: TRBV29-1
cdr3_aa: CSAHEAGGGETQYF
cdr3_nt: TGCAGCGCCCATGAGGCGGGGGGAGGAGAGACCCAGTACTTC

d_call: NA
j_call: TRBJ1-2
clone_size: NA
cdr3_length: 14
v_call: TRBV27
cdr3_aa: CASSLSAGHYGYTF
cdr3_nt: TGTGCCAGCAGTTTGAGTGCAGGCCACTATGGCTACACCTTC

d_call: NA
j_call: TRBJ2-5
clone_size: NA
cdr3_length: 16
v_call: TRBV7-2
cdr3_aa: CASSLALGRYQETQYF
cdr3_nt: TGTGCCAGCAGCTTAGCGCTTGGGAGGTACCAAGAGACCCAGTACTTC

d_call: NA
j_call: TRBJ2-1
clone_size: NA
cdr3_length: 12
v_call: TRBV28
cdr3_aa: CASSLQSNEQFF
cdr3_nt: TGTGCCAGCAGTTTACAGAGCAATGAGCAGTTCTTC

d_call: NA
j_call: TRBJ2-7
clone_size: NA
cdr3_length: 15
v_call: TRBV27
cdr3_aa: CASSLRARNYEEQYF
cdr3_nt: TGTGCCAGCAGTTTAAGGGCACGGAACTACGAGGAGCAGTACTTC

d_call: NA
j_call: TRBJ2-7
clone_size: NA
cdr3_length: 13
v_call: TRBV29-1
cdr3_aa: CSVPEGGAHEQYF
cdr3_nt: TGCAGCGTCCCAGAGGGGGGGGCCCACGAGCAGTACTTC

d_call: TRBD2
j_call: TRBJ2-7
clone_size: NA
cdr3_length: 16
v_call: TRBV27
cdr3_aa: CASSSSSGSLSYEQYF
cdr3_nt: TGTGCCAGCAGTTCGTCTAGCGGGTCTCTCTCCTACGAGCAGTACTTC

d_call: NA
j_call: TRBJ1-4
clone_size: NA
cdr3_length: 16
v_call: TRBV14
cdr3_aa: CASSQVPAGSNEKLFF
cdr3_nt: TGTGCCAGCAGCCAAGTTCCCGCCGGGAGTAATGAAAAACTGTTTTTT

d_call: NA
j_call: TRBJ1-1
clone_size: NA
cdr3_length: 13
v_call: TRBV20-1
cdr3_aa: CSALDSSGPEAFF
cdr3_nt: TGCAGTGCTTTGGACAGCTCGGGCCCTGAAGCTTTCTTT

d_call: NA
j_call: TRBJ1-2
clone_size: NA
cdr3_length: 13
v_call: TRBV28
cdr3_aa: CASTPGRGVGYTF
cdr3_nt: TGTGCCAGCACACCTGGGAGAGGGGTAGGCTACACCTTC

d_call: TRBD1
j_call: TRBJ1-2
clone_size: NA
cdr3_length: 15
v_call: TRBV28
cdr3_aa: CASSPGTGGYIGYTF
cdr3_nt: TGTGCCAGCAGTCCCGGGACAGGGGGCTATATAGGCTACACCTTC

d_call: NA
j_call: TRBJ2-1
clone_size: NA
cdr3_length: 14
v_call: TRBV27
cdr3_aa: CASSFNGLNNEQFF
cdr3_nt: TGTGCCAGCAGTTTTAACGGTTTGAACAATGAGCAGTTCTTC

d_call: NA
j_call: TRBJ2-6
clone_size: NA
cdr3_length: 11
v_call: TRBV30
cdr3_aa: CAWSPDGVLTF
cdr3_nt: TGTGCCTGGAGTCCGGACGGAGTCCTGACTTTC

d_call: NA
j_call: TRBJ2-7
clone_size: few
cdr3_length: 15
v_call: TRBV5-1
cdr3_aa: CASSVGPGGPHEQYF
cdr3_nt: TGCGCCAGCAGCGTGGGCCCCGGGGGTCCCCACGAGCAGTACTTC

d_call: NA
j_call: TRBJ2-3
clone_size: NA
cdr3_length: 10
v_call: TRBV29-1
cdr3_aa: CSVDGDTQYF
cdr3_nt: TGCAGCGTTGACGGGGATACGCAGTATTTT

d_call: NA
j_call: TRBJ2-1
clone_size: NA
cdr3_length: 17
v_call: TRBV20-1
cdr3_aa: CSAIPKLTALALPEQFF
cdr3_nt: TGCAGTGCCATCCCGAAGCTTACGGCACTAGCTTTACCCGAGCAGTTCTTC

d_call: TRBD2
j_call: TRBJ2-1
clone_size: NA
cdr3_length: 14
v_call: TRBV28
cdr3_aa: CASSQSGRHNEQFF
cdr3_nt: TGTGCCAGCAGTCAGAGCGGGAGACACAATGAGCAGTTCTTC

d_call: NA
j_call: TRBJ2-1
clone_size: NA
cdr3_length: 15
v_call: TRBV27
cdr3_aa: CASSFTPSSYNEQFF
cdr3_nt: TGTGCCAGCAGTTTCACTCCGAGCTCCTACAATGAGCAGTTCTTC

d_call: NA
j_call: TRBJ2-2
clone_size: NA
cdr3_length: 10
v_call: TRBV29-1
cdr3_aa: CSVRTGELFF
cdr3_nt: TGCAGCGTAAGGACCGGGGAGCTGTTTTTT

d_call: NA
j_call: TRBJ1-4
clone_size: NA
cdr3_length: 13
v_call: TRBV7-9
cdr3_aa: CASSPDANEKLFF
cdr3_nt: TGTGCCAGCAGCCCGGACGCGAATGAAAAACTGTTTTTT

d_call: NA
j_call: TRBJ1-1
clone_size: NA
cdr3_length: 11
v_call: TRBV25-1
cdr3_aa: CASSGYTEAFF
cdr3_nt: TGTGCCAGCAGTGGGTACACTGAAGCTTTCTTT

d_call: TRBD1
j_call: TRBJ2-7
clone_size: NA
cdr3_length: 14
v_call: TRBV19
cdr3_aa: CASSSRDRVYEQYF
cdr3_nt: TGTGCCAGTAGTTCCCGGGACAGGGTCTACGAGCAGTACTTC

d_call: NA
j_call: TRBJ2-7
clone_size: NA
cdr3_length: 16
v_call: TRBV29-1
cdr3_aa: CSVEWAGTLGSYEQYF
cdr3_nt: TGCAGCGTTGAATGGGCGGGGACCCTGGGATCCTACGAGCAGTACTTC

d_call: NA
j_call: TRBJ1-4
clone_size: NA
cdr3_length: 16
v_call: TRBV28
cdr3_aa: CASSFLTGGTNEKLFF
cdr3_nt: TGTGCCAGCAGTTTCCTCACCGGTGGAACTAATGAAAAACTGTTTTTT

d_call: NA
j_call: TRBJ1-5
clone_size: NA
cdr3_length: 16
v_call: TRBV20-1
cdr3_aa: CGARDLGDPGDQPQHF
cdr3_nt: TGCGGTGCTAGAGATCTGGGAGATCCTGGAGATCAGCCCCAGCATTTT

d_call: NA
j_call: TRBJ1-1
clone_size: NA
cdr3_length: 15
v_call: TRBV19
cdr3_aa: CASSTGWGKGTEAFF
cdr3_nt: TGTGCCAGTAGTACCGGGTGGGGGAAGGGCACTGAAGCTTTCTTT

d_call: NA
j_call: TRBJ1-3
clone_size: NA
cdr3_length: 17
v_call: TRBV4-1
cdr3_aa: CASSQRSMTDSGNTIYF
cdr3_nt: TGCGCCAGCAGCCAAAGGTCAATGACGGACTCTGGAAACACCATATATTTT

d_call: NA
j_call: TRBJ2-1
clone_size: few
cdr3_length: 12
v_call: TRBV7-9
cdr3_aa: CASTGELVEQFF
cdr3_nt: TGTGCCAGCACGGGGGAGTTAGTTGAGCAGTTCTTC

d_call: NA
j_call: TRBJ2-1
clone_size: NA
cdr3_length: 18
v_call: TRBV6-5
cdr3_aa: CASSYSPRGRGDYNEQFF
cdr3_nt: TGTGCCAGCAGTTACTCGCCCCGGGGTAGAGGGGATTACAATGAGCAGTTCTTC

d_call: NA
j_call: TRBJ1-5
clone_size: NA
cdr3_length: 12
v_call: TRBV27
cdr3_aa: CASGPVNQPQHF
cdr3_nt: TGTGCCAGCGGTCCCGTAAATCAGCCCCAGCATTTT

d_call: TRBD1
j_call: TRBJ2-3
clone_size: NA
cdr3_length: 13
v_call: TRBV24-1
cdr3_aa: CATSDRVGDTQYF
cdr3_nt: TGTGCCACCTCGGACAGGGTTGGAGATACGCAGTATTTT

d_call: NA
j_call: TRBJ2-5
clone_size: NA
cdr3_length: 15
v_call: TRBV4-1
cdr3_aa: CASSQVESEQETQYF
cdr3_nt: TGCGCCAGCAGCCAAGTAGAGAGCGAACAAGAGACCCAGTACTTC

d_call: TRBD2
j_call: TRBJ2-1
clone_size: NA
cdr3_length: 17
v_call: TRBV12-5
cdr3_aa: CASGLPRGGFLDNEQFF
cdr3_nt: TGTGCTAGTGGTTTGCCGCGGGGGGGTTTCCTAGACAATGAGCAGTTCTTC

d_call: NA
j_call: TRBJ1-1
clone_size: NA
cdr3_length: 15
v_call: TRBV7-9
cdr3_aa: CASSFPGGRNTEAFF
cdr3_nt: TGTGCCAGCAGCTTCCCCGGGGGGAGGAACACTGAAGCTTTCTTT